This T cell receptor (beta chain) was documented in a study of CD8+ T cells in alopecia areata. Whole-study findings and limits: Across lesional scalp, and particularly alopecia totalis/universalis, clonality surpassed that of normal scalp.

Investigators isolated RNA and reverse transcribed it into cDNA to act as the sequencing template. Clones were read by immunoSEQ multiplex PCR, and TCRdb kept only the in-frame ones, dropping some. The sample has roughly 100,000 clones, about 60% seen once. The table lists this clone with a few counts. Its target is not known. After removal of 5 bases from V and 4 bases from J, the junction contained 8 bases not matched to a gene. In germline, CDR1 is SGHTA, CDR2 FQGNSA. The CDR3 has 16 residues. The sequence came from a human donor in good health. The V call is TRBV7-2, the J call TRBJ2-3, with 11 bases lining up with TRBD2. Material: CD4+ T cells sorted from blood. The CDR3 DNA reads as TGTGCCAGCAGCCCGTTAGCGGGGGGGCAGGCAGATACGCAGTATTTT. Translating gives CASSPLAGGQADTQYF.